This T cell receptor (beta chain) derives from a study of blood T cells in healthy people across ages. The use of a sample-barcoded 5' primer and a J-beta primer mix characterized a second PCR of roughly 6 to 11 cycles. TCRdb redid the calling of the 5' RACE reads with MiXCR, one entry per CDR3 protein. The table includes about 1.4 million distinct CDR3 sequences, around 59% detected once. Trimming cost V 5 bases and J 4 bases, with 15 bases left between them. CDR3 length: 15 residues. Germline V gene data show CDR1 as SEHNR and CDR2 as FQNEAQ (reference sequence). In this sample, this clonotype turned up a few times.

The clonotype comes from a man aged 18 to 30 in good health. The sequenced sample was blood. The chain carries TRBV7-9 and TRBJ2-1; the D is unclear. The CDR3 spells CASSNRPPGYNEQFF. The CDR3 DNA reads as TGTGCCAGCAGCAACCGTCCTCCAGGATACAATGAGCAGTTCTTC.